The 8 T cell receptor beta chains reported below all come from one sample, sequenced in a study of identical twins (dated by TCRdb to the mid-2010s). Library generation was performed with 5' RACE. The reads were generated on an Illumina HiSeq 2000. In-frame beta chains were kept once TCRdb had trimmed the public reads at Q25 with fastp and called clones with MiXCR. CDR3 protein duplicates are merged, each entry listing the most common genes and DNA. The sample table records about 150,000 distinct CDR3 sequences; approximately 3.5% of these occur just once. Jointly, the top ten make up around 8% of the sample. Source material: memory T cells sorted from blood. The cell subset or site label here, explained by the study, means: CD45RO+ enriched T cells. These TCRs come from a man between 18 and 35 years old in good health.

This clonotype has a count of ten or more. The gene calls are TRBV4-3 and TRBJ2-1, with 10 bases that match TRBD2. CDR1 and CDR2 from the germline V gene are LGHNA and YSLEER. Trimming removed 4 bases from V and 6 bases from J; junction bases left unmatched: 6. CDR3 length: 15 residues. CDR3 loop: CASSPLAGGGNEQFF. CDR3 nucleotide sequence: TGCGCCAGCAGCCCCTTAGCGGGAGGAGGCAATGAGCAGTTCTTC.

This clonotype was counted ten times or more. V is TRBV7-8 and J is TRBJ2-7; D call uncertain. Germline-derived CDR1 and CDR2 are SGHVS and FQNEAQ. This CDR3 region has 16 residues. V was clipped by 5 bases and J by 7 bases, with 24 bases between them. CDR3 region: CASSPPGRIIKLEQYF. The CDR3 coding sequence is TGTGCCAGCAGCCCACCCGGACGTATCATTAAGTTAGAGCAGTACTTC.

The sample holds many counts of this clonotype. The chain is built from TRBV10-3 and TRBJ2-7, with unresolved D. The CDR3 loop spans 12 amino acids. Per germline, CDR1 ENHRY and CDR2 SYGVKD. Trimming left V 2 bases short and J 4 bases short, with 6 bases between. CDR3 sequence: CAISEGGYEQYF. CDR3 nucleotides: TGTGCCATCAGTGAGGGTGGTTACGAGCAGTACTTC.

This clonotype has at least ten counts. The genes are TRBV7-2 and TRBJ1-4, with D possibly matching TRBD1 (5 bases). Germline CDR1 is SGHTA and CDR2 is FQGNSA. The CDR3 runs 14 residues. V lost 2 bases to trimming and J lost 8 bases, with 12 bases between them. CDR3 nucleotides: TGTGCCAGCAGCTTAAGGGGAGACAGAGAAAAACTGTTTTTT. It specifies CASSLRGDREKLFF.

This clonotype occurred many times. CDR3: CASRRLGGQETQYF. The CDR3 DNA sequence: TGTGCCAGCAGACGGCTGGGGGGGCAAGAGACCCAGTACTTC. The chain joins TRBV6-1 to TRBJ2-5, with 7 bases aligning to TRBD2. The CDR3 totals 14 residues. The J segment lost 2 bases and the V segment lost 6 bases, leaving 6 bases of the junction unmatched. CDR1 is MNHNS and CDR2 is SASEGT in the germline V gene.

The table lists this clonotype with many counts. This chain connects TRBV2 to TRBJ1-5, with a tentative D call TRBD1 (6 bases). From germline, CDR1 is SNHLY and CDR2 FYNNEI. There are 12 residues in the CDR3. Between the trimmed V and J ends, which lost 6 bases and 4 bases, there was a span of 7 bases. This CDR3 reads CASRRGNQPQHF. CDR3 in DNA: TGTGCCAGCAGGAGGGGGAATCAGCCCCAGCATTTT.

This clonotype was counted many times. The chain couples TRBV4-1 to TRBJ2-5, with 7 bases that match TRBD2. Trimming cost V 0 bases and J 0 bases; bases outside gene matches: 4. This CDR3 is 16 amino acids long. CDR1 and CDR2 (germline): MGHRA, YSYEKL. CDR3 loop: CASSQDWGGNQETQYF. CDR3 nucleotides: TGCGCCAGCAGCCAAGATTGGGGGGGGAACCAAGAGACCCAGTACTTC.

Many counts were recorded for this clonotype. The genes are TRBV3-1 and TRBJ2-2, with D perhaps matching TRBD1 (5 bases). V was cut by 6 bases and J by 5 bases, with 19 bases left in between. Germline V gene lookup returns CDR1 LGHDT and CDR2 YNNKEL (reference sequence). The CDR3 loop spans 16 amino acids. The CDR3 spells CASSLTGTRVTGELFF. In DNA, the CDR3 is TGTGCCAGCAGTCTTACAGGAACAAGGGTAACCGGGGAGCTGTTTTTT.